The 16 T cell receptor beta chains listed next were all sequenced from one sample in a study of blood T cell repertoires in COVID-19. Here immunoSEQ multiplex PCR was the method, and the copy in TCRdb shows in-frame clones only, minus some. The data contain some 250,000 clones, about 80% of them singletons. Sequencing used PBMCs or T cells enriched from blood (not recorded which). The source of these receptors is a man in his forties who had recovered from COVID-19.

The CDR3: CSVAQHSKDGYTF. For the CDR3, the DNA is TGCAGCGTCGCCCAACACAGCAAGGATGGCTACACCTTC. This chain joins TRBV29-1 and TRBJ1-2; D gene ambiguous. The germline CDR1 and CDR2 sequences are SQVTM and ANQGSEA. This CDR3 contains 13 residues. Trimming removed 6 bases from V and 6 bases from J, with 17 bases in between.

This chain uses TRBV30 with TRBJ1-3; weak D call: TRBD1 (5 bases). Germline V gene data show CDR1 as GTSNPN and CDR2 as SVGIG (reference sequence). CDR3 length: 16 residues. V was pared by 1 base and J by 0 bases, with 13 bases between. CDR3 amino acids: CAWSAEGLSSGNTIYF. CDR3 bases: TGTGCCTGGAGTGCTGAGGGACTGTCCTCTGGAAACACCATATATTTT.

This clone has a single count. J is TRBJ1-3 and V is TRBV29-1; TRBD1 is a possible D gene (5 bases). CDR3 length: 13 amino acids. The germline CDR1 and CDR2 sequences are SQVTM and ANQGSEA. V was cut by 7 bases and J by 10 bases, with 20 bases left in between. CDR3 residues: CSAVAQAGGTIYF. The CDR3 DNA follows: TGCAGCGCGGTGGCACAGGCCGGGGGAACCATATATTTT.

In its sample, this clone was seen many times. The chain has TRBV19 and TRBJ1-5, with TRBD1 matching over 8 bases. With 8 bases clipped from V and 5 bases from J, the junction kept 11 bases outside the gene matches. Germline CDR1 is LNHDA and CDR2 is SQIVND (reference sequence). CDR3 length: 15 amino acids. The CDR3 DNA sequence: TGTGCCAGTCTGCCGGGGACAGGAATTTATCAGCCCCAGCATTTT. It yields the protein CASLPGTGIYQPQHF.

This chain uses TRBV2 with TRBJ1-2; a weak D match, TRBD1 (6 bases). This CDR3 region has 14 residues. Looked up from germline, CDR1 is SNHLY and CDR2 is FYNNEI. V was shortened by 2 bases and J by 6 bases, with 13 bases between the two germline ends. CDR3 amino acids: CASSESGQVDGYTF. CDR3 DNA: TGTGCCAGCAGTGAATCGGGACAAGTAGATGGCTACACCTTC.

The chain carries TRBV18 and TRBJ1-1, with 7 positions matching TRBD1. Unmatched junction bases numbered 5, after V lost 6 bases and J lost 4 bases. Germline V gives CDR1 KGHSH, CDR2 LQKENI. There are 13 residues in the CDR3. CDR3 residues: CASSGTEGTEAFF. The CDR3 nucleotides are TGTGCCAGCTCCGGGACAGAGGGCACTGAAGCTTTCTTT. The entire variable domain, with the rest obtained from reference TRBV18 and TRBJ1-1, is as follows: NAGVMQNPRHLVRRRGQEARLRCSPMKGHSHVYWYRQLPEEGLKFMVYLQKENIIDESGMPKERFSAEFPKEGPSILRIQQVVRGDSAAYFCASSGTEGTEAFFGQGTRLTVV.

The rearrangement uses TRBV29-1 and TRBJ1-2; a possible D gene is TRBD1 (5 bases). The germline V gene encodes CDR1 SQVTM and CDR2 ANQGSEA. V lost 6 bases and J lost 2, with 10 bases in between. The CDR3 length is 12 residues. CDR3 DNA: TGCAGCGTATCAGACAGAAACTATGGCTACACCTTC. It specifies CSVSDRNYGYTF. The complete variable domain, with remaining parts taken from reference TRBV29-1 and TRBJ1-2, reads SAVISQKPSRDICQRGTSLTIQCQVDSQVTMMFWYRQQPGQSLTLIATANQGSEATYESGFVIDKFPISRPNLTFSTLTVSNMSPEDSSIYLCSVSDRNYGYTFGSGTRLTVV.

This clone was counted a few times. V gene TRBV27 combines with J gene TRBJ1-5; no reliable D call. The CDR3 length is 16 residues. CDR1 and CDR2 (germline): MNHEY, SMNVEV (reference sequence). V was shortened by 2 bases and J by 0 bases, with 11 bases between the two germline ends. CDR3 amino acids: CASSLKRGHSNQPQHF. Here the CDR3 DNA reads TGTGCCAGCAGTTTAAAACGAGGGCATAGCAATCAGCCCCAGCATTTT.

The count of this clone is one. The CDR3 DNA reads TGTGCCAGCACCTCCCTAGGTTCGCCCACCTTC. It specifies CASTSLGSPTF. This chain joins TRBV28 and TRBJ1-2; no firm D call. V was clipped by 7 bases and J by 13 bases, with 16 bases between them. Germline V lookup: CDR1 MDHEN, CDR2 SYDVKM. This CDR3 contains 11 residues.

This CDR3 reads CASSLVDRVYEQYF. In nucleotides, the CDR3 is TGCGCCAGCAGCTTGGTCGACAGGGTCTACGAGCAGTACTTC. The rearrangement uses TRBV5-1 and TRBJ2-7; the match to TRBD1 covers 7 bases. Germline V CDR1 and CDR2: SGHRS, YFSETQ. V lost 0 bases, J lost 3 bases, and 3 bases stayed unmatched. The CDR3 length is 14 residues.

The chain carries TRBV5-1 and TRBJ2-1; 10 bases are a match to TRBD2. Germline V CDR1 and CDR2: SGHRS, YFSETQ. The CDR3 spans 15 residues. J gave up 4 bases and V 4 bases, and 5 bases lay outside the gene matches. The CDR3 here is CASSRGLAAYNEQFF. As DNA, the CDR3 is TGCGCCAGCAGCCGAGGACTAGCGGCTTACAATGAGCAGTTCTTC.

The V and J genes are TRBV7-9 and TRBJ1-2; 8 bases match TRBD1. This CDR3 contains 14 residues. CDR1 SEHNR and CDR2 FQNEAQ come from the germline V gene (reference sequence). The trim removed 5 bases at V and 5 bases at J, leaving 7 bases unmatched. This CDR3 is CASSATGTGYGYTF. In nucleotides, the CDR3 is TGTGCCAGCAGCGCAACCGGGACAGGATATGGCTACACCTTC.

The J gene is TRBJ2-7, the V gene TRBV3-1 (or the pseudogene TRBV3-2), with TRBD2 as a possible D gene (5 bases). V lost 4 bases and J 0 bases, leaving 19 bases between the germline ends. This CDR3 comprises 17 residues. The germline CDR1 and CDR2 sequences are LGHDT and YNNKEL (reference sequence). This CDR3 reads CASSPRDRGASSYEQYF. The CDR3 DNA reads TGTGCCAGCAGCCCACGAGACCGGGGAGCTAGCTCCTACGAGCAGTACTTC.

The rearrangement joins TRBV19 to TRBJ1-5; perhaps TRBD1 as D (5 bases). Germline loops: CDR1 LNHDA, CDR2 SQIVND (reference sequence). The CDR3 runs to 15 residues. V was shortened by 7 bases and J by 7 bases, with 20 bases between the two germline ends. CDR3 in amino acids: CASTRPGGGGQPQHF. CDR3 DNA sequence: TGTGCCAGTACCCGCCCCGGGGGGGGAGGACAGCCCCAGCATTTT.

The chain combines TRBV7-9 with TRBJ2-5, with 9 bases identical to TRBD2. J was trimmed by 2 bases and V by 5 bases; bases with no gene match: 6. In germline, CDR1 is SEHNR, CDR2 FQNEAQ (reference sequence). This CDR3 is built from 15 residues. CDR3 region: CASSAGTSPQETQYF. The CDR3 nucleotides are TGTGCCAGCAGCGCCGGGACTAGCCCTCAAGAGACCCAGTACTTC. Using reference TRBV7-9 and TRBJ2-5 for the parts outside the CDR3, the full variable domain is DTGVSQNPRHKITKRGQNVTFRCDPISEHNRLYWYRQTLGQGPEFLTYFQNEAQLEKSRLLSDRFSAERPKGSFSTLEIQRTEQGDSAMYLCASSAGTSPQETQYFGPGTRLLVL.

J is TRBJ2-5 and V is TRBV3-1 (or the pseudogene TRBV3-2); 7 nucleotides match TRBD1. Germline lookup yields CDR1 LGHDT and CDR2 YNNKEL (reference sequence). This CDR3 has 15 amino acids. Trimming at V came to 0 bases and at J to 5 bases, leaving 6 bases not matched to a gene. The CDR3 nucleotides read TGTGCCAGCAGCCAAGAATTTGGGGGACAGGAGACCCAGTACTTC. Translation: CASSQEFGGQETQYF.